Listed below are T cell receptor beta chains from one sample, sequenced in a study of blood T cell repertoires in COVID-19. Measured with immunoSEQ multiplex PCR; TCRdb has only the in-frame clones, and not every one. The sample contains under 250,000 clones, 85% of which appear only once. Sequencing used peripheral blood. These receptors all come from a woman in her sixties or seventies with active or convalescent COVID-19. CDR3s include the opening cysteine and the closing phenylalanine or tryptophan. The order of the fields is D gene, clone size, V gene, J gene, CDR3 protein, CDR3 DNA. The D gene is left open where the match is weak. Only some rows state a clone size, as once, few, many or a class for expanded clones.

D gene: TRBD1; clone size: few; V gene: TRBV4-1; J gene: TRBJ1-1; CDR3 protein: CASSHPQGRNTEAFF; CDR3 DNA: TGCGCCAGCAGCCACCCACAGGGGAGGAACACTGAAGCTTTCTTT
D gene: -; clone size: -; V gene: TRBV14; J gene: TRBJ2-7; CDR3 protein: CASSKTQGIGYEQYF; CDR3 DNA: TGTGCCAGCAGCAAGACCCAGGGAATCGGCTACGAGCAGTACTTC
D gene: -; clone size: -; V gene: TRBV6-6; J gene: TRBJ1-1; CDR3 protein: CASSYPTDRSFGAFF; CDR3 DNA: TGTGCCAGCAGTTACCCAACCGACAGGTCCTTTGGGGCTTTCTTT
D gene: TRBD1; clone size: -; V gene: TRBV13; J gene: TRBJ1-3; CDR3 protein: CASSVWTGISSSGNTIYF; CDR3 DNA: TGTGCCAGCAGCGTGTGGACAGGGATAAGCTCTTCTGGAAACACCATATATTTT
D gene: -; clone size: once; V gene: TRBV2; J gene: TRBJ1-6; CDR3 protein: CASYPFGANSPLHF; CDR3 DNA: TGTGCCAGCTACCCCTTTGGGGCGAATTCACCCCTCCACTTT
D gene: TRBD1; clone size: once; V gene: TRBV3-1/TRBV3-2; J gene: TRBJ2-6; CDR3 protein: CASSQEEQGADGANVLTF; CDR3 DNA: TGTGCCAGCAGCCAAGAAGAACAGGGGGCTGATGGGGCCAACGTCCTGACTTTC
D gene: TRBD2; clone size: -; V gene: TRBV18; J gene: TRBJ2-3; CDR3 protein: CASSKTSGGPTSTDTQYF; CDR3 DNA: TGTGCCAGCTCAAAGACTAGCGGGGGACCGACTAGCACAGATACGCAGTATTTT
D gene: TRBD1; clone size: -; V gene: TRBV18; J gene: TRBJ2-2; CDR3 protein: CASDRGVSPGELFF; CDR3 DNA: TGTGCCAGCGACAGGGGGGTGAGCCCCGGGGAGCTGTTTTTT
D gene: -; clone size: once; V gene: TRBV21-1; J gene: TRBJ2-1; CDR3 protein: CASMTRDGGYNEQFF; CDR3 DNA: TGTGCCAGCATGACGAGGGACGGGGGTTACAATGAGCAGTTCTTC
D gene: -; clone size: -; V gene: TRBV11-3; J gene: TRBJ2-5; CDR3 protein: CASSLNGKETQYF; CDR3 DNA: TGTGCCAGCAGCTTAAACGGGAAGGAGACCCAGTACTTC
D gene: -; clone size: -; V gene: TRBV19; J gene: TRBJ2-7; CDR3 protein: CASSMGLGSYEQYF; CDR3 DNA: TGTGCCAGTAGTATGGGACTCGGCTCCTACGAGCAGTACTTC
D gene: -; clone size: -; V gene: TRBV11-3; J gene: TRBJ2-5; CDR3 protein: CASSLERYQETQYF; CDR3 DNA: TGTGCCAGCAGCTTAGAGAGGTACCAAGAGACCCAGTACTTC
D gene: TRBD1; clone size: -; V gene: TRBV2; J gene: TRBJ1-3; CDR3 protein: CASSGDRTSGNTIYF; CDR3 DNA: TGTGCCAGCAGTGGGGACAGAACCTCTGGAAACACCATATATTTT
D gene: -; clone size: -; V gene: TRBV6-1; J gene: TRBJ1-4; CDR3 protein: CASSEQHGDEKLFF; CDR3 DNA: TGTGCCAGCAGTGAACAACACGGGGATGAAAAACTGTTTTTT
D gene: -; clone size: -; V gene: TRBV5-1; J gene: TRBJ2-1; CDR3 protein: CASSLAARGEQFF; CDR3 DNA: TGCGCCAGCAGCTTGGCCGCTCGGGGTGAGCAGTTCTTC
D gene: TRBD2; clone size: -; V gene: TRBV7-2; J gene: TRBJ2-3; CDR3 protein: CASSSSLSGVSTDTQYF; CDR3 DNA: TGTGCCAGCAGCTCCTCTCTGAGCGGGGTTAGCACAGATACGCAGTATTTT
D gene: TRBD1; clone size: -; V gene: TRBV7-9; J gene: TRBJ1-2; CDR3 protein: CASSYSGGGRPGYTF; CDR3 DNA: TGTGCCAGCAGCTACTCAGGGGGCGGAAGGCCTGGCTACACCTTC
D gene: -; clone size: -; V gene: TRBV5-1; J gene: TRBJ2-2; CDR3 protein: CASSLDGRNTGELFF; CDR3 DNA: TGCGCCAGCAGCTTGGATGGGAGGAACACCGGGGAGCTGTTTTTT
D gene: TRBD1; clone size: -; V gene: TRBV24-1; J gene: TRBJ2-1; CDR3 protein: CATRSPGTGNEQFF; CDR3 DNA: TGTGCCACCAGATCTCCCGGGACAGGGAATGAGCAGTTCTTC
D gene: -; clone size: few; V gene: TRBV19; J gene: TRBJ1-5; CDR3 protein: CASSNGAISNQPQHF; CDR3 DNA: TGTGCCAGTAGTAATGGGGCCATAAGCAATCAGCCCCAGCATTTT
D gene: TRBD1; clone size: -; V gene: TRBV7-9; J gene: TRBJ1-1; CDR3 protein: CASSYTGGPNTEAFF; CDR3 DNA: TGTGCCAGCAGCTACACAGGGGGGCCGAACACTGAAGCTTTCTTT
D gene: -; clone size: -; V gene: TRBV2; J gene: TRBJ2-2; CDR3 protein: CASSVVGGNTGELFF; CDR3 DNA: TGTGCCAGCAGTGTCGTAGGGGGGAACACCGGGGAGCTGTTTTTT
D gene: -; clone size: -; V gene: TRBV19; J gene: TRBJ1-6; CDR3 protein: CASSSSGDYNSPLHF; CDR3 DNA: TGTGCCAGTAGTTCGTCCGGGGATTACAATTCACCCCTCCACTTT
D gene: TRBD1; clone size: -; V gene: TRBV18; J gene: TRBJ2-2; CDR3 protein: CASSRTGQNTGELFF; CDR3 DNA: TGTGCCAGCTCACGGACAGGGCAAAACACCGGGGAGCTGTTTTTT
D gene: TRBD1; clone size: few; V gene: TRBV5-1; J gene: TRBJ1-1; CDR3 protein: CASSRSTGGAAEAFF; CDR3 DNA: TGCGCCAGCAGCCGATCGACAGGGGGAGCGGCTGAAGCTTTCTTT
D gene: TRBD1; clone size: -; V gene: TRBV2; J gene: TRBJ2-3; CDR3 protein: CASNPRQGTTSHTQYF; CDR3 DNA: TGTGCCAGCAACCCTAGACAGGGTACGACATCCCATACGCAGTATTTT
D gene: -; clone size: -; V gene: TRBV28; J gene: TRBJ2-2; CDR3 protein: CASSLRGGPPPGELFF; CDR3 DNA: TGTGCCAGCAGTTTAAGGGGGGGGCCCCCCCCCGGGGAGCTGTTTTTT
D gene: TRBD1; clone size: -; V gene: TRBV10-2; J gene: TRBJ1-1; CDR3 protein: CASSDRGPFEAFF; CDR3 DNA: TGCGCCAGCAGTGACAGGGGGCCGTTTGAAGCTTTCTTT
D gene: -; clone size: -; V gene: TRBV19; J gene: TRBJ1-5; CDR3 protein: CASSINRVGNQPQHF; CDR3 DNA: TGTGCCAGTAGCATCAACAGGGTAGGCAATCAGCCCCAGCATTTT
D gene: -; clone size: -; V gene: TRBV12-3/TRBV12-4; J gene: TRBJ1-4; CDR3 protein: CASRFGGEKLFF; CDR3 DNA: TGTGCCAGCAGATTTGGGGGGGAAAAACTGTTTTTT
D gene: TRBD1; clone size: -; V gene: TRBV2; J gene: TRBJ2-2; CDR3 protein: CASSGQALPTGELFF; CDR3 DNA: TGTGCCAGCAGCGGACAGGCCCTACCCACCGGGGAGCTGTTTTTT
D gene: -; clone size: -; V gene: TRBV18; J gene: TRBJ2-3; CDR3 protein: CASSDAGSDTQYF; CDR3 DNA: TGTGCCAGCTCAGATGCAGGATCAGATACGCAGTATTTT
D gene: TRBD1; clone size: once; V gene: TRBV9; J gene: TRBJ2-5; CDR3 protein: CASSVEGGAWETQYF; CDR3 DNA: TGTGCCAGCAGCGTAGAAGGGGGCGCTTGGGAGACCCAGTACTTC
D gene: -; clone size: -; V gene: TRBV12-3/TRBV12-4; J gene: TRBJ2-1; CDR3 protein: CASSSRDEQFF; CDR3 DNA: TGTGCCAGCAGCTCCCGCGATGAGCAGTTCTTC
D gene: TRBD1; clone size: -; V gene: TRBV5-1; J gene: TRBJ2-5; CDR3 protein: CASSWGQGINQETQYF; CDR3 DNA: TGCGCCAGCAGCTGGGGACAGGGGATAAACCAAGAGACCCAGTACTTC